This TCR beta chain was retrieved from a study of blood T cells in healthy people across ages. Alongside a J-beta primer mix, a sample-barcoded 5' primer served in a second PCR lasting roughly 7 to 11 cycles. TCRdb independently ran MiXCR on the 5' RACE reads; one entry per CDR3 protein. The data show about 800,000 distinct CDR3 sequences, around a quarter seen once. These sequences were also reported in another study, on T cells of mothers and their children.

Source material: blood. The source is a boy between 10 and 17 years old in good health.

CDR3 in DNA: TGTGCCAGCAGTTACTCGTCAGGGTTCGGGGGAAAACTGTTTTTT. This sequence encodes CASSYSSGFGGKLFF. This chain connects TRBV6-5 to TRBJ1-4; D might be TRBD1 (5 bases). This CDR3 has 15 residues. V shed 0 bases and J shed 10 bases, with 15 bases lying between them. CDR1 is MNHEY, CDR2 SVGAGI, per germline.